The rows below give T cell receptor beta chains drawn from one sample of a study of regulatory and conventional T cells in RAG deficiency. Sequencing used immunoSEQ multiplex PCR; TCRdb keeps in-frame clones, though not all of them. Here the sample spans under 20,000 clones, approximately 88% being singletons. These data are also associated with another study on regulatory T cells.

Sequenced input: Tregs sorted from blood. All receptors derive from a human donor in good health. Both conserved end residues are part of each CDR3. A D gene is named only where the DNA matches it firmly. A row's size may be missing; if present it is once, few, many or a size class.

j_call clone_size v_call cdr3_length d_call cdr3_aa cdr3_nt
TRBJ2-3 NA TRBV7-3 17 TRBD1 CASSSNTGGSLADTQYF TGTGCCAGCAGCTCAAATACAGGGGGCAGTTTAGCAGATACGCAGTATTTT
TRBJ2-3 NA TRBV9 19 TRBD2 CASSVMTSGTKTLTDTQYF TGTGCCAGCAGCGTAATGACTAGCGGGACTAAAACCCTCACAGATACGCAGTATTTT
TRBJ1-1 NA TRBV5-1 13 NA CASSFNRGTEAFF TGCGCCAGCAGCTTCAATCGAGGTACTGAAGCTTTCTTT
TRBJ1-6 once TRBV5-1 15 TRBD1 CASSARGQGRSPLHF TGCGCCAGCAGCGCCCGGGGACAGGGGAGATCACCCCTCCACTTT
TRBJ1-1 NA TRBV29-1 16 TRBD1 CSVEDHGDRGSTEAFF TGCAGCGTTGAAGATCATGGGGACAGGGGATCCACTGAAGCTTTCTTT
TRBJ2-7 NA TRBV12-5 13 TRBD1 CASGLTGAYEQYF TGTGCTAGTGGTTTGACAGGGGCCTACGAGCAGTACTTC
TRBJ2-1 NA TRBV5-1 15 TRBD2 CASSNLAGGSNEQFF TGCGCCAGCAGCAACCTAGCGGGAGGAAGTAATGAGCAGTTCTTC
TRBJ1-1 NA TRBV5-1 15 NA CASSLAGGRNTEAFF TGCGCCAGCAGCTTGGCTGGGGGGAGGAACACTGAAGCTTTCTTT
TRBJ1-2 NA TRBV14 14 TRBD1 CASSQVNRGYGYTF TGTGCCAGCAGCCAAGTGAACAGGGGCTATGGCTACACCTTC
TRBJ1-1 NA TRBV11-2 14 NA CASSLTVMNTEAFF TGTGCCAGCAGCTTGACAGTTATGAACACTGAAGCTTTCTTT
TRBJ1-1 NA TRBV30 13 NA CATVGGMNTEAFF TGTGCCACCGTAGGGGGGATGAACACTGAAGCTTTCTTT
TRBJ2-6 NA TRBV7-9 18 NA CASSSPIGQHSGANVLTF TGTGCCAGCAGTTCACCGATCGGACAGCACTCTGGGGCCAACGTCCTGACTTTC
TRBJ2-5 NA TRBV30 10 NA CAWRQETQYF TGTGCCTGGAGACAAGAGACCCAGTACTTC
TRBJ1-2 NA TRBV5-5 19 NA CASSFALAPGRSPNYGYTF TGTGCCAGCAGCTTCGCGCTCGCCCCAGGAAGAAGCCCTAACTATGGCTACACCTTC
TRBJ2-2 NA TRBV7-9 15 NA CASSSRTRMVGELFF TGTGCCAGCAGCTCCCGTACTAGAATGGTCGGGGAGCTGTTTTTT
TRBJ2-7 NA TRBV5-1 17 NA CASSLGQTRGNSYEQYF TGCGCCAGCAGCTTGGGACAGACGCGGGGAAACTCCTACGAGCAGTACTTC
TRBJ1-2 once TRBV5-1 16 NA CASSSTPEQGNYGYTF TGCGCCAGCAGCTCCACCCCCGAACAGGGCAACTATGGCTACACCTTC
TRBJ1-2 NA TRBV5-1 15 NA CASSLRAGVNYGYTF TGCGCCAGCAGCTTGCGGGCAGGAGTTAACTATGGCTACACCTTC
TRBJ2-3 NA TRBV6-5 13 NA CASGGHSTDTQYF TGTGCCAGTGGGGGACATAGCACAGATACGCAGTATTTT
TRBJ2-5 NA TRBV30 12 TRBD1 CAWSVQGETQYF TGTGCCTGGAGTGTACAGGGGGAGACCCAGTACTTC